In its sample, the clone carrying this T cell receptor (beta chain) was seen many times. The antigen remains undetermined. This CDR3 has 13 amino acids. Per the germline V gene, CDR1 is LNHDA and CDR2 is SQIVND (reference sequence). V was pared by 7 bases and J by 7 bases, with 7 bases of the junction left unmatched. TCRdb reanalysed the reads using MiXCR and keeps one entry per CDR3 protein. This table holds more than 500,000 distinct CDR3 sequences, 16% found once. The record originates from a study of T cell repertoires in cytomegalovirus infection. Turning to the study itself: Public TCR beta signatures marked donors with CMV infection and the matching HLA.

Whole-study findings and limits: It was HLA-C-restricted CMV-specific TCR beta clonotypes that dominated the response ex vivo.

The origin of this receptor is a human donor in good health (CMV status not recorded). Some clones in this sample may be carry-over from other donors' samples. This chain connects TRBV19 to TRBJ2-1, with 7 positions matching TRBD1. Source material: CD8+ T cells from PBMCs. The CDR3 DNA sequence: TGTGCCAGTATAGGGGGCGGTTTAAATGAGCAGTTCTTC. Its protein product is CASIGGGLNEQFF.